The following is a T cell receptor beta chain sequence with its context. CDR3 length equals 15 residues. Germline CDR1 and CDR2: LGHDT and YNNKEL (reference sequence). Trimming removed 5 bases from V and 5 bases from J, with 16 bases in between. The data stem from a study of blood T cell repertoires in COVID-19. As for the study in general: Acute and convalescent COVID-19 specimens originated in the United States, Italy and Spain. T cells, B-cell-depleted T cells, or PBMCs provided the cDNA or gDNA that served as material.

The table came from immunoSEQ multiplex PCR; TCRdb's copy has only in-frame clones and leaves some out. The sample lists fewer than 350,000 clones; roughly nine tenths were seen once. The TCR originated in a man aged 35 to 55 with active or convalescent COVID-19. The sample taken for sequencing was peripheral blood. V usage is TRBV3-1 (or the pseudogene TRBV3-2) and J usage is TRBJ2-1, with a possible D match to TRBD2 (6 bases). CDR3: CASSLRGLPDNEQFF. The CDR3 coding sequence is TGTGCCAGCAGCTTAAGGGGACTCCCCGACAATGAGCAGTTCTTC.